This is a list of T cell receptor beta chains from one sample in a study of blood T cell repertoires in COVID-19. Assay used: immunoSEQ multiplex PCR; TCRdb lists only in-frame clones, some missing. The table has approximately 270,000 clones, approximately 88% seen once. Sequenced input: peripheral blood. Receptors were obtained from a man in his forties or fifties with acute or convalescent COVID-19. Both conserved end residues are part of each CDR3.

V gene: TRBV12-5
CDR3 length: 16
CDR3 protein: CASGLAVTGGQQPQHF

V gene: TRBV10-3
CDR3 length: 13
CDR3 protein: CAISLQTNSPLHF

V gene: TRBV5-1
CDR3 length: 13
CDR3 protein: CASSLGTGFGYTF

V gene: TRBV6-2/TRBV6-3
CDR3 length: 15
CDR3 protein: CASSYSSWAAQEAFF

V gene: TRBV5-1
CDR3 length: 16
CDR3 protein: CASKAEPASSYNEQFF

V gene: TRBV5-1
CDR3 length: 15
CDR3 protein: CASSLGSPGNTEAFF

V gene: TRBV3-1/TRBV3-2
CDR3 length: 16
CDR3 protein: CASSPRLAGVTGELFF

V gene: TRBV19
CDR3 length: 14
CDR3 protein: CASARDRGAGGYTF

V gene: TRBV5-1
CDR3 length: 14
CDR3 protein: CASSGGAGSYEQYF

V gene: TRBV4-2
CDR3 length: 16
CDR3 protein: CASSHFGVAVSDTQYF

V gene: TRBV9
CDR3 length: 15
CDR3 protein: CASSPEGVGYNEQFF

V gene: TRBV3-1/TRBV3-2
CDR3 length: 14
CDR3 protein: CASSQLGASYEQYF

V gene: TRBV3-1/TRBV3-2
CDR3 length: 16
CDR3 protein: CASSQGWTGPLYGYTF

V gene: TRBV15
CDR3 length: 15
CDR3 protein: CATSARGSTNEKLFF

V gene: TRBV4-2
CDR3 length: 15
CDR3 protein: CASSPRSLDTGELFF

V gene: TRBV27
CDR3 length: 17
CDR3 protein: CASSSIDPIEGDETQYF

V gene: TRBV13
CDR3 length: 13
CDR3 protein: CASSLDRSYEQYF

V gene: TRBV7-2
CDR3 length: 15
CDR3 protein: CASSLDGNSHSPLHF

V gene: TRBV27
CDR3 length: 15
CDR3 protein: CASTAGTGGSETQYF

V gene: TRBV5-1
CDR3 length: 15
CDR3 protein: CASSFSGGRTYEQYF

V gene: TRBV10-1
CDR3 length: 16
CDR3 protein: CASSEYGHSSGNTIYF

V gene: TRBV5-6
CDR3 length: 15
CDR3 protein: CASSFLGQGNEKLFF

V gene: TRBV5-6
CDR3 length: 12
CDR3 protein: CASSPGDYGYTF

V gene: TRBV7-2
CDR3 length: 14
CDR3 protein: CASSLREYNTEAFF

V gene: TRBV29-1
CDR3 length: 14
CDR3 protein: CSVGALAGAGELFF

V gene: TRBV30
CDR3 length: 16
CDR3 protein: CAWSVRAGSGANVLTF

V gene: TRBV5-1
CDR3 length: 14
CDR3 protein: CASSPVTAGETQYF

V gene: TRBV9
CDR3 length: 16
CDR3 protein: CASSVSGTGGDYGYTF

V gene: TRBV5-1
CDR3 length: 13
CDR3 protein: CASSVQENTEAFF

V gene: TRBV11-2
CDR3 length: 17
CDR3 protein: CASSSARDRARAYEQYF

V gene: TRBV30
CDR3 length: 17
CDR3 protein: CAWSPVIRGAGGYGYTF